This T cell receptor beta chain was identified during a study of blood T cell repertoires in COVID-19. Study as a whole: Material from acute and convalescent COVID-19 was sourced from the United States, Italy and Spain. In each case, the material was cDNA or gDNA derived from T cells, B-cell-depleted T cells, or PBMCs.

This clone was counted only a few times. Original data processing: Nucleated cell number was recorded as an estimate derived from reference gene primer amplification. Some clones are missing from TCRdb's copy, which holds only in-frame ones; the method was immunoSEQ multiplex PCR. V and J calls and clone size are given by that table; D and trimming were obtained from the DNA. The sample yields roughly 88,000 clones, roughly 72% seen once. Sequencing input: peripheral blood. The TCR was taken from a woman aged 60-70 years in a cohort sampled during active or convalescent COVID-19.

In DNA form, the CDR3 reads TGCGCCAGCAGCCCAGCCGGGACAGGGTCCGAAGCTTTCTTT. This sequence encodes CASSPAGTGSEAFF. The J gene is TRBJ1-1, the V gene TRBV4-1; 9 bases are shared with TRBD1. The CDR3 length is 14 residues. Trimming at V came to 4 bases and at J to 8 bases, leaving 8 bases not matched to a gene. Per germline, CDR1 MGHRA and CDR2 YSYEKL.